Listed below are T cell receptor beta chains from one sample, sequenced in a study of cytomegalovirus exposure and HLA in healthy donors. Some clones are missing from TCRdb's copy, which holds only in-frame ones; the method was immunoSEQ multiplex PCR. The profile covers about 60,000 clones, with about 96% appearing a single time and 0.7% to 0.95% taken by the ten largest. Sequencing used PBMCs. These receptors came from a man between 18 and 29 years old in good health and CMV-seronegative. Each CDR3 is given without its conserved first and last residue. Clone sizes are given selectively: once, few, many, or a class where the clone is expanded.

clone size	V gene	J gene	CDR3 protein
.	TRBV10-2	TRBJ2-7	ASQTGVGYEQY
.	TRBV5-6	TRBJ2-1	ASSFGGRDEQF
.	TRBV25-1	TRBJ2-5	ASSEWAGGKETQY
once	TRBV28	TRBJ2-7	ASSLQGSSYEQY
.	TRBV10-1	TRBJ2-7	ASSETGGYEQY
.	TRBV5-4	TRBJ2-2	ASSEGQANTGELF
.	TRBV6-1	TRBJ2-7	ASSVWSSYEQY
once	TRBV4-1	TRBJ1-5	ASSRPDLVGQPQH
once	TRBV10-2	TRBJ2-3	ASSVGRTGVADTQY
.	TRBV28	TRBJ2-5	ASSPLAGVLETQY
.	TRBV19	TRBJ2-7	ASSLGAGGYEQY
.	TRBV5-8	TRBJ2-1	ASSWSGARNNEQF
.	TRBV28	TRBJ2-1	ASRRDFNYNEQF
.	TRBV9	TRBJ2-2	ASSVDRDRDGELF
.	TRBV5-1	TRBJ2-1	ASSLLRESGHEQF
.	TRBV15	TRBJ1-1	ATLPGTGLTMNTEAF
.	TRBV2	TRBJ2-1	ASRLAGGNYNEQF
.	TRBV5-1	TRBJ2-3	ASSPRLGTGATDTQY
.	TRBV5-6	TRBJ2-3	ASSLKTSARTDTQY
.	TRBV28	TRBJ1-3	ASSLLGQMGNTIY
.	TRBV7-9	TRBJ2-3	ASSLGRGRDTTDTQY
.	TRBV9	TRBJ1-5	ASSVAGDSRFPQH
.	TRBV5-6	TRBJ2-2	ASSLGRTTGELF
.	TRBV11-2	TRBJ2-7	ASSQGHRHYEQY
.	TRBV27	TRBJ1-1	ASSLSTLSKAF
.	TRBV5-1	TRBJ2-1	ASSSDLGTNYNEQF
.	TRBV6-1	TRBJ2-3	ASRRLAGGTDTQY
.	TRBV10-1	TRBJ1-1	ASSERTGTNTEAF
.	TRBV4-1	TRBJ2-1	ASSQVMTSLSYNEQF
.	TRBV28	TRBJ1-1	ASRTESGRAF
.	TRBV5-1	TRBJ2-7	ASRGFGQGSYEQY
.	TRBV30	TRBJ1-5	AWSEGGHQPQH
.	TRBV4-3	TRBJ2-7	ASSSKIHSPSGTTSYEQY
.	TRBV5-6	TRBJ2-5	ASSPGLAGPKEAQY
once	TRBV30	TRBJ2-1	AWSLAGRRNEQF
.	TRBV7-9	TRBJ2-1	ASSALSPYNEQF
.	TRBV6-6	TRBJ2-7	ASSNRDRDYEQY
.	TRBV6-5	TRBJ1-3	ASSSYRGPGNTIY
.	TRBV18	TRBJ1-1	ASSRGGTEAF
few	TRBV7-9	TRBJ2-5	ASSLVQGLQETQY
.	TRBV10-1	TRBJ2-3	ASSAGTGTADTQY
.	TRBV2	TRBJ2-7	ASSGTRAPGEQY